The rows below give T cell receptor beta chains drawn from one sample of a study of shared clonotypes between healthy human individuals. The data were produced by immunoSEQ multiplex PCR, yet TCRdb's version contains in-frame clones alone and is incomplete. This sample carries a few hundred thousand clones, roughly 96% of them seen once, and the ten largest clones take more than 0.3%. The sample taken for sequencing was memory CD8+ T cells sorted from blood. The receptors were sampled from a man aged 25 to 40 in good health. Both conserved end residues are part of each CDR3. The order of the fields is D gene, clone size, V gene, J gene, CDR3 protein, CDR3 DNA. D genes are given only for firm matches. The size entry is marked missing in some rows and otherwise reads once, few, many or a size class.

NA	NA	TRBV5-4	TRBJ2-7	CASSLESYEQYF	TGTGCCAGCAGCTTGGAGAGCTACGAGCAGTACTTC
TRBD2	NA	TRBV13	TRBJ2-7	CASSRTGTSSYEQYF	TGTGCCAGCAGCCGAACTGGGACTAGCTCCTACGAGCAGTACTTC
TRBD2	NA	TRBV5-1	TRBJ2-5	CASSLGLAGANAQETQYF	TGCGCCAGCAGCTTGGGGCTAGCGGGAGCTAATGCGCAAGAGACCCAGTACTTC
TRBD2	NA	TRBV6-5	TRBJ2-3	CASSALAQGRTQYF	TGTGCCAGCAGTGCACTAGCGCAGGGTCGGACGCAGTATTTT
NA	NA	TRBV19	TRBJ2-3	CASSGDTQYF	TGTGCCAGTAGCGGGGATACGCAGTATTTT
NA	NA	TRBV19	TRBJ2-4	CASPGVAKNIQYF	TGTGCCAGCCCTGGGGTAGCCAAAAACATTCAGTACTTC
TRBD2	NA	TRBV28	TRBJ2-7	CASSSGTRIYEQYF	TGTGCCAGCAGTTCCGGGACTAGGATCTACGAGCAGTACTTC
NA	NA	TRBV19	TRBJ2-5	CASSPLGGMETQYF	TGTGCCAGTAGTCCCCTCGGAGGGATGGAGACCCAGTACTTC
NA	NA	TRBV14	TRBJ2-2	CASSISGTGELFF	TGTGCCAGCAGCATATCGGGCACCGGGGAGCTGTTTTTT
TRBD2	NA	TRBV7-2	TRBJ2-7	CASSFFSGSHEQYF	TGTGCCAGCAGCTTCTTCAGCGGGAGCCACGAGCAGTACTTC
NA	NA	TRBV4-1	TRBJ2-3	CASSPGPGLDTQYF	TGCGCCAGCAGCCCGGGACCAGGGCTCGATACGCAGTATTTT
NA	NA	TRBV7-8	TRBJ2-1	CASSLAQGGGVSYNEQFF	TGTGCCAGCAGCTTAGCTCAGGGAGGCGGGGTCTCCTACAATGAGCAGTTCTTC
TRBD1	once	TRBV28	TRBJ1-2	CASSTGDIYGYTF	TGTGCCAGCAGTACAGGGGATATCTATGGCTACACCTTC
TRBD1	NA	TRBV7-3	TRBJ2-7	CASSLTGGSYEQYF	TGTGCCAGCAGCTTGACAGGGGGCTCCTACGAGCAGTACTTC
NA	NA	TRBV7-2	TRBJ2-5	CASSLFVTNRETQYF	TGTGCCAGCAGCTTATTCGTGACCAACCGAGAGACCCAGTACTTC
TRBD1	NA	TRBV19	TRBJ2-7	CASGGTEGFIDEQYF	TGTGCCAGCGGTGGGACAGAGGGATTTATCGACGAGCAGTACTTC
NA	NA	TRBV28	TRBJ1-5	CASSLSTGGNQPQHF	TGTGCCAGCAGTTTAAGTACCGGGGGCAATCAGCCCCAGCATTTT
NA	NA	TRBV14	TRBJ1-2	CASSQDPRVYGYTF	TGTGCCAGCAGCCAAGATCCCAGGGTATATGGCTACACCTTC
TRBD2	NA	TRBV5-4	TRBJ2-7	CASSYRDYPYEQYF	TGTGCCAGCAGCTACCGGGACTACCCCTACGAGCAGTACTTC
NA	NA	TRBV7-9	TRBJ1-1	CASSRMNTEAFF	TGTGCCAGCAGCCGGATGAACACTGAAGCTTTCTTT
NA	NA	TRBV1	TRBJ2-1	CTSSREAGGEQRSYNEQFF	TGCACCAGCAGCCGGGAGGCGGGAGGTGAACAACGCTCCTACAATGAGCAGTTCTTC
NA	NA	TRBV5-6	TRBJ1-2	CASSLGSTGYYGYTF	TGTGCCAGCAGCTTGGGATCCACAGGTTACTATGGCTACACCTTC
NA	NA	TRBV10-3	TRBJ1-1	CAIRGMAEAFF	TGTGCCATCAGGGGTATGGCTGAAGCTTTCTTT
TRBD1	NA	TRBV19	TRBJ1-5	CASSPGQPDQPQHF	TGTGCCAGTAGTCCGGGACAGCCCGATCAGCCCCAGCATTTT
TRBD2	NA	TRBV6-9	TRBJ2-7	CASSARTSGRGYSYEQYF	TGTGCCAGCAGTGCCCGGACTAGCGGGAGGGGGTACTCCTACGAGCAGTACTTC
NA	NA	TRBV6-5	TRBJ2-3	CASSYGNRVGTDTQYF	TGTGCCAGCAGTTACGGTAACAGGGTGGGCACAGATACGCAGTATTTT
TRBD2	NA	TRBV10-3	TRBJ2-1	CAISEGGTSIINEQFF	TGTGCCATCAGTGAGGGCGGGACTAGCATCATCAATGAGCAGTTCTTC
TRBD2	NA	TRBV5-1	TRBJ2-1	CASSAGLAGVPPYNEQFF	TGCGCCAGCAGCGCCGGACTAGCGGGAGTTCCCCCCTACAATGAGCAGTTCTTC
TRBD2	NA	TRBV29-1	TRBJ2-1	CSVETSGRMNGNEQFF	TGCAGCGTTGAGACTAGCGGGAGGATGAATGGCAATGAGCAGTTCTTC
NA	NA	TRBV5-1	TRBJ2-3	CASGETETRITDTQYF	TGCGCCAGCGGAGAAACCGAGACTAGAATTACAGATACGCAGTATTTT
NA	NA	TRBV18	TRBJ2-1	CASSERGTNEQFF	TGTGCCAGCTCAGAACGGGGGACTAATGAGCAGTTCTTC
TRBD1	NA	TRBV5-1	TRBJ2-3	CASRQGTTDTQYF	TGCGCCAGCAGACAGGGGACCACAGATACGCAGTATTTT
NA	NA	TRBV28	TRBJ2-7	CASSFIGGSSYEQYF	TGTGCCAGCAGTTTTATAGGGGGGAGCTCCTACGAGCAGTACTTC
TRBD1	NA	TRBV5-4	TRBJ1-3	CASSGTGPGMGNTIYF	TGTGCCAGCAGCGGGACAGGACCCGGCATGGGAAACACCATATATTTT
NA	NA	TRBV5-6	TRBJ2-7	CASSSLEWGEEYEQYF	TGTGCCAGCAGCTCGTTGGAGTGGGGGGAGGAATACGAGCAGTACTTC
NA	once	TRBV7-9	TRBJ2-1	CASSLAVNEQFF	TGTGCCAGCAGCTTAGCGGTTAATGAGCAGTTCTTC
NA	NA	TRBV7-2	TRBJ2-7	CASSLGLLYEQYF	TGTGCCAGCAGCTTAGGCCTCCTCTACGAGCAGTACTTC